This T cell receptor (beta chain) is drawn from a study of CD8+CD57+ T cells in acquired aplastic anemia. Study overall: On average, sorted CD4+ and CD8+ cells gave approximately 3 ug of DNA.

Patients who underwent sequencing had shown CD8+CD57+ cell expansion by flow cytometry. The blood sampling took place in patients who had so far received no therapy. General study results and limits: Patient and control CD8+ Simpson's diversity was not significantly different. Around 30 sequences, all CD8+ CDR3, were shared between patients and controls.

As regards this clonotype: Antigen specificity is unknown. This may come from a read error, since a much larger clone is one base off.

This CDR3 contains 20 residues. Germline V gene sequence: CDR1 SEHNR, CDR2 FQNEAQ (reference sequence). Template material for TCR beta VDJ and CDR3 profiling consisted of genomic DNA. Each CDR3 protein gets one entry after TCRdb re-called the reads with MiXCR. Of 260,000 or so distinct CDR3 sequences detected, around half appear once; the ten largest clones hold 7% to 9.5%. The V call is TRBV7-9, the J call TRBJ1-3, with 7 bases aligning to TRBD1. Material: sorted CD4+, CD8+, or CD8+CD57+ T cells (not recorded which) from PBMCs. This receptor was taken from a human donor with aplastic anemia. In DNA, the CDR3 is TGTGCCAGCAGCCCCCCTTTTTTTGACAGGGCAAAAGGCTCTGGAGACACCATATATTTT. Translated, it gives CASSPPFFDRAKGSGDTIYF.